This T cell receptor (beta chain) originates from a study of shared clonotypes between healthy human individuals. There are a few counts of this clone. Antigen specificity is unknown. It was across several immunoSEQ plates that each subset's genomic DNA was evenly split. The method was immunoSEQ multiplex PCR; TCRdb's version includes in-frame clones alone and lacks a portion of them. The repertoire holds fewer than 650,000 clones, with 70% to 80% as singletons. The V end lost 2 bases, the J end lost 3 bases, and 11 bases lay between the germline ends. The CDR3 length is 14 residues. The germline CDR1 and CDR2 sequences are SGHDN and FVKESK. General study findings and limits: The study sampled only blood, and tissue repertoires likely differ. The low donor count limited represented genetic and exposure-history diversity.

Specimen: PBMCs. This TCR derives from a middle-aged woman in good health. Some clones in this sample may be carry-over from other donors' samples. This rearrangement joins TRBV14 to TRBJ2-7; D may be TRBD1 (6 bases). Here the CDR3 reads CASSQTTGNYEQYF. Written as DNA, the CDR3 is TGTGCCAGCAGCCAAACGACAGGAAACTACGAGCAGTACTTC.